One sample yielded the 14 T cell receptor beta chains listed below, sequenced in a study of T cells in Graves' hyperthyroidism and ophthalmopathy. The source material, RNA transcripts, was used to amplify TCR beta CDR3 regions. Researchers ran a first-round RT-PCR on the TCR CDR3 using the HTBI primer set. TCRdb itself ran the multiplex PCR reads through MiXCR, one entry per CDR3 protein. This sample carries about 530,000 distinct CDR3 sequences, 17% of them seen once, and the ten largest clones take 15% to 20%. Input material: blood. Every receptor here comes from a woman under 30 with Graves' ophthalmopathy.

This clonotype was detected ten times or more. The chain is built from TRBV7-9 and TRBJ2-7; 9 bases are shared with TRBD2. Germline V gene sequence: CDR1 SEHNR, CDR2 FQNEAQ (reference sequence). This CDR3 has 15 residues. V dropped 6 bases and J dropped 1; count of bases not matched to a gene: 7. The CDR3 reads CASSFSTSGSYEQYF. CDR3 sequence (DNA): TGTGCCAGCAGTTTCTCGACTAGCGGTTCCTACGAGCAGTACTTC.

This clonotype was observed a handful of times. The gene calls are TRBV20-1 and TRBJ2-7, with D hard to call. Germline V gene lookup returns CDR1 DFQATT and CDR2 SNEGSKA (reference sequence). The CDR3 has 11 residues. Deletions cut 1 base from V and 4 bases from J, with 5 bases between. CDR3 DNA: TGCAGTGCTAGAGTGACTTACGAGCAGTACTTC. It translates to CSARVTYEQYF.

CDR3 amino acids: CASSDEGGTGELFF. CDR3 nucleotide sequence: TGCGCCAGCAGTGACGAGGGAGGCACCGGGGAGCTGTTTTTT. V is TRBV10-1 and J is TRBJ2-2; weak D call: TRBD2 (6 bases). Looked up from germline, CDR1 is WNHNN and CDR2 is SYGVQD (reference sequence). The CDR3 length is 14 residues. The V and J ends lost 3 bases and 4 bases respectively, with 9 bases between them.

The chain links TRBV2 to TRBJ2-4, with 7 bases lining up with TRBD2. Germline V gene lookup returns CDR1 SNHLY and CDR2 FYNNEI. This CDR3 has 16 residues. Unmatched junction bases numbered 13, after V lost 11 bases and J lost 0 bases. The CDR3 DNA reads TGTGCCGCGAGGATTCCGGGGGGACTAGCCAAAAACATTCAGTACTTC. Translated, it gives CAARIPGGLAKNIQYF.

The CDR3 sequence: CASGLVPGDTQYF. The DNA for the CDR3 is TGTGCTAGTGGTTTGGTCCCAGGAGATACGCAGTATTTT. This sequence joins TRBV12-5 and TRBJ2-3, with D unclear. The CDR3 runs to 13 residues. With 0 bases removed from V and 5 bases from J, the gap between germline ends came to 6 bases. CDR1 and CDR2 from the germline V gene are LGHNT and FRNRAP. The whole variable domain, remainder taken from reference TRBV12-5 and TRBJ2-3, is DARVTQTPRHKVTEMGQEVTMRCQPILGHNTVFWYRQTMMQGLELLAYFRNRAPLDDSGMPKDRFSAEMPDATLATLKIQPSEPRDSAVYFCASGLVPGDTQYFGPGTRLTVL.

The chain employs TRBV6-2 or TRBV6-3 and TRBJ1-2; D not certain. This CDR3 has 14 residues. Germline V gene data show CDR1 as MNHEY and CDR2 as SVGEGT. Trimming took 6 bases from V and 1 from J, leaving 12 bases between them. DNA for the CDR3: TGTGCCAGCAGCACGGCGAACAGTAACTATGGCTACACCTTC. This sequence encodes CASSTANSNYGYTF.

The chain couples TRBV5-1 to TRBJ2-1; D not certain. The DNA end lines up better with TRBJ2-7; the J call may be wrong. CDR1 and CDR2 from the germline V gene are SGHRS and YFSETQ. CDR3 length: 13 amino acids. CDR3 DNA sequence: TGCGCCAGCAGCTTGCGGAACTACAATGAGCAGTACTTC. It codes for CASSLRNYNEQYF.

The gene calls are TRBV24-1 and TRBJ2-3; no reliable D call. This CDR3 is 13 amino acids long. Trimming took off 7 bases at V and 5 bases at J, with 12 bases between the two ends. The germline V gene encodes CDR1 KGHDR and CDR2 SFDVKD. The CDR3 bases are TGTGCCACCAGCCATCCAGGTGTAGATACGCAGTATTTT. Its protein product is CATSHPGVDTQYF.

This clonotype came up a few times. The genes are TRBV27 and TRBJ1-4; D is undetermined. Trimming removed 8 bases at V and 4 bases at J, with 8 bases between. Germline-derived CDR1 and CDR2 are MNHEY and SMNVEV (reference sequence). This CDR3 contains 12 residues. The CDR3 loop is CASSGNNEKLFF. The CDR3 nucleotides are TGTGCCAGCTCGGGGAATAATGAAAAACTGTTTTTT. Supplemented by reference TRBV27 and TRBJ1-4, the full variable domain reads EAQVTQNPRYLITVTGKKLTVTCSQNMNHEYMSWYRQDPGLGLRQIYYSMNVEVTDKGDVPEGYKVSRKEKRNFPLILESPSPNQTSLYFCASSGNNEKLFFGSGTQLSVL.

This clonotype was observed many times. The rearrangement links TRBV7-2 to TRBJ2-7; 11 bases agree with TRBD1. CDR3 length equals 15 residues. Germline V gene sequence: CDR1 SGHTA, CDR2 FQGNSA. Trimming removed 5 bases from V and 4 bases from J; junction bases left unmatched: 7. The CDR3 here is CASSNRDRGGYEQYF. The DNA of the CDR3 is TGTGCCAGCAGCAACCGGGACAGGGGGGGATACGAGCAGTACTTC. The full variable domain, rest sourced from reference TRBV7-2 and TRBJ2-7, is GAGVSQSPSNKVTEKGKDVELRCDPISGHTALYWYRQSLGQGLEFLIYFQGNSAPDKSGLPSDRFSAERTGGSVSTLTIQRTQQEDSAVYLCASSNRDRGGYEQYFGPGTRLTVT.

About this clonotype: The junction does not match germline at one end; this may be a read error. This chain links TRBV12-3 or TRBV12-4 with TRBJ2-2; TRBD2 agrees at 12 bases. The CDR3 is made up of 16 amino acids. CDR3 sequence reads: CASSPRLAGAGGEPFF. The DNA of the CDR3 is TGTGCCAGCAGCCCCCGACTAGCGGGAGCGGGCGGGGAGCCGTTTTTT.

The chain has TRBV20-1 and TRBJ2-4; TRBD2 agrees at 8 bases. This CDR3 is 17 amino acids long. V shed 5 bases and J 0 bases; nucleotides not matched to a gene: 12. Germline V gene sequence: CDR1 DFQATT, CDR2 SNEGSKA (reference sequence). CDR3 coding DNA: TGCAGTGCTCCCACCGGGGGGGCCGGTTTAGCCAAAAACATTCAGTACTTC. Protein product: CSAPTGGAGLAKNIQYF.

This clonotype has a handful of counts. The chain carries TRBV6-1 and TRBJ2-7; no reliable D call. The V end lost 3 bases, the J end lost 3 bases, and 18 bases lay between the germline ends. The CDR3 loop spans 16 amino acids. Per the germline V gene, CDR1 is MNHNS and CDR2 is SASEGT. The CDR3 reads CASSDNTILKGYEQYF. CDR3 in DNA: TGTGCCAGCAGTGACAACACGATCCTTAAGGGCTACGAGCAGTACTTC.

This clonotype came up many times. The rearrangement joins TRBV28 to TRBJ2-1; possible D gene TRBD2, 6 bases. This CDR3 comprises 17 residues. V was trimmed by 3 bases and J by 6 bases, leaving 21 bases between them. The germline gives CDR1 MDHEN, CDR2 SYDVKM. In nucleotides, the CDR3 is TGTGCCAGCAGTTTCTTGGGGGGACTTAGAGATGGCAATGAGCAGTTCTTC. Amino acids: CASSFLGGLRDGNEQFF.